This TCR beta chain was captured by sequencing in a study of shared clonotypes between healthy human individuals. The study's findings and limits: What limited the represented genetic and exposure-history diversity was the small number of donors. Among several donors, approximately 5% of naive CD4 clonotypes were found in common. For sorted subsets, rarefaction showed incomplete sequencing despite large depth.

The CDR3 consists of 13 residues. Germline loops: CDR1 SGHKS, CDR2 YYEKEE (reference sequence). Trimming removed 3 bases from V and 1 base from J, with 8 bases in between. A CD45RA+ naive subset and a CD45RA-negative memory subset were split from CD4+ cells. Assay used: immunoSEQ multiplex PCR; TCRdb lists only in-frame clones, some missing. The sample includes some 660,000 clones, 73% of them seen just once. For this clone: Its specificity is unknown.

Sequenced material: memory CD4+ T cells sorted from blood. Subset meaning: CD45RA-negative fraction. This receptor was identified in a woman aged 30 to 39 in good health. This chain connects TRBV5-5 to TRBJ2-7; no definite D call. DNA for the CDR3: TGTGCCAGCAGCTCGCTCGGATCCTACGAGCAGTACTTC. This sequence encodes CASSSLGSYEQYF. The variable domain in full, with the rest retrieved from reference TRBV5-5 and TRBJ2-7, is DAGVTQSPTHLIKTRGQQVTLRCSPISGHKSVSWYQQVLGQGPQFIFQYYEKEERGRGNFPDRFSARQFPNYSSELNVNALLLGDSALYLCASSSLGSYEQYFGPGTRLTVT.